This T cell receptor beta chain derives from a study of T cell responses to AZD1222 COVID-19 vaccine. Study overall: Researchers grouped second doses given at about 4 or about 12 weeks into one pool.

CDR3 size: 14 residues. J was trimmed by 4 bases and V by 4 bases; bases with no gene match: 5. Per germline, CDR1 MNHEY and CDR2 SMNVEV (reference sequence). Findings of the study overall: An increase in Spike-specific TCR breadth and depth was observed after two AZD1222 doses. Spike-wide coverage was observed for vaccine-associated CD4 TCRs, with dominant responses at 160-218 and 743-854.

Method: immunoSEQ multiplex PCR; TCRdb's copy keeps in-frame clones and lacks some. The sample lists around 79,000 clones, about nine tenths occurring once. Points on this clone: The antigen is undetermined.

Sequences were derived from peripheral blood, sampled on day 0 of AZD1222 vaccination. The receptor was derived from an adult in good health. V gene TRBV27 combines with J gene TRBJ2-7, with 9 bases lining up with TRBD1. CDR3 bases: TGTGCCAGCAGTTCCGGACAGGGGCTTTACGAGCAGTACTTC. It translates to CASSSGQGLYEQYF.